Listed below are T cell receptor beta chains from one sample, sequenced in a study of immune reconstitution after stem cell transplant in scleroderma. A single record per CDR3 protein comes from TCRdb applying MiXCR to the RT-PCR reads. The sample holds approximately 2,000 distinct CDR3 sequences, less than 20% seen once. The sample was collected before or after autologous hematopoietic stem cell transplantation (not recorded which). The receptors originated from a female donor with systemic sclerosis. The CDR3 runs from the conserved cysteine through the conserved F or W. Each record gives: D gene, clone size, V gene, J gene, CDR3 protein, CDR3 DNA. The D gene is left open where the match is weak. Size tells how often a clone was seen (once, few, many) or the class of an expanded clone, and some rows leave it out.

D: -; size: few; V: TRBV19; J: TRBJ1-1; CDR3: CASRSWGPRGTAEAFF; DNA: TGTGCCAGTAGGTCTTGGGGCCCTCGAGGGACGGCTGAAGCTTTCTTT
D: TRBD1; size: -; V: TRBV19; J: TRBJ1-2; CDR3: CASRLGQGRSSYGYTF; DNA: TGTGCCAGCCGCTTGGGACAGGGGAGGAGTAGCTATGGCTACACCTTC
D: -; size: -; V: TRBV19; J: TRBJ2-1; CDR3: CVSSPRAVSVNEQFF; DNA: TGTGTCAGTAGTCCACGGGCGGTGAGTGTAAATGAGCAGTTCTTC
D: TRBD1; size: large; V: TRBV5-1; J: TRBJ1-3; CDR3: CASSLGIRTGSYFHSGNTIYF; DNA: TGCGCCAGCAGCTTGGGGATACGGACAGGGTCCTACTTCCACTCTGGAAACACCATATATTTT
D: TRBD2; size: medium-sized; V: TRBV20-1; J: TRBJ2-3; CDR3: CSAIGTSGRTSTDTQYF; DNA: TGCAGTGCTATCGGGACTAGCGGGAGAACTAGCACAGATACGCAGTATTTT
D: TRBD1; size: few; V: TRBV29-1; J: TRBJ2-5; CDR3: CSVEDYRGQGTQYF; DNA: TGCAGCGTTGAAGACTACAGGGGGCAGGGGACCCAGTACTTC
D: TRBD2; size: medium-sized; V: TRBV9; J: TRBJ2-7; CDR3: CASSVGTSELNEQYF; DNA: TGTGCCAGCAGCGTAGGGACTAGCGAACTTAACGAGCAGTACTTC
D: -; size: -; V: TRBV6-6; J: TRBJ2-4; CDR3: CASRPGGDKNIQYF; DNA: TGTGCCAGCAGACCCGGAGGGGACAAAAACATTCAGTACTTC
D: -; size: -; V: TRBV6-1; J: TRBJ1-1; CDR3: CASRAGTASGNTEAFF; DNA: TGTGCCAGCAGAGCAGGGACTGCCTCAGGGAACACTGAAGCTTTCTTT
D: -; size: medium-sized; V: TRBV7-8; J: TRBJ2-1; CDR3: CASSPGGTYNEQFF; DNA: TGTGCCAGCAGCCCTGGGGGAACCTACAATGAGCAGTTCTTC
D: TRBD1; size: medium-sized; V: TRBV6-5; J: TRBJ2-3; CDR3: CASSSQGAEDTQYF; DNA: TGTGCCAGCAGTTCTCAGGGGGCAGAAGATACGCAGTATTTT
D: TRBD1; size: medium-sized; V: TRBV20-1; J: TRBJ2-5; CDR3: CSARDIKGARETQYF; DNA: TGCAGTGCTAGAGATATCAAGGGGGCGCGGGAGACCCAGTACTTC
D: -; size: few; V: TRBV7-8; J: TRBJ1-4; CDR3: CASSFPLSEKLFF; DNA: TGTGCCAGCAGCTTTCCCCTAAGCGAAAAACTGTTTTTT
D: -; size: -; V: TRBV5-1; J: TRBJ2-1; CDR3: CASSLARNEQFF; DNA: TGCGCCAGCAGCTTGGCCCGAAATGAGCAGTTCTTC
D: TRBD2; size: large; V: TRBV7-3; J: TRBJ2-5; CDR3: CASSQLATQETQYF; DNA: TGTGCCAGCAGCCAACTAGCGACTCAAGAGACCCAGTACTTC
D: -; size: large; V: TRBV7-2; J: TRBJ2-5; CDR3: CASSQELGETQYF; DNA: TGTGCCAGCAGCCAGGAACTTGGGGAGACCCAGTACTTC
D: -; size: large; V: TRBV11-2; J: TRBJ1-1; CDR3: CASSYGLSNTEAFF; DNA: TGTGCCAGCAGCTATGGGCTGAGTAACACTGAAGCTTTCTTT
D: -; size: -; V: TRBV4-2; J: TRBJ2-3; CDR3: CASGTGTDTQYF; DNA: TGTGCCAGCGGGACGGGCACAGATACGCAGTATTTT
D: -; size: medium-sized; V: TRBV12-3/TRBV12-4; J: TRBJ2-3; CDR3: CASSSGISTDTQYF; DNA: TGTGCCAGCAGTTCCGGGATCTCGACAGATACGCAGTATTTT
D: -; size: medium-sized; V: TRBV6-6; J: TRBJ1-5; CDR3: CASSTPGLGNQPQHF; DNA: TGTGCCAGCAGTACACCGGGACTTGGGAATCAGCCCCAGCATTTT
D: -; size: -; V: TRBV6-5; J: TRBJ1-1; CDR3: CASSYGGTEAFF; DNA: TGTGCCAGCAGTTACGGGGGCACTGAAGCTTTCTTT
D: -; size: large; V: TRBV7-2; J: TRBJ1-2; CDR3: CASSPRTGRTNYGYTF; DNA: TGTGCCAGCAGCCCCCGAACCGGGAGGACTAACTATGGCTACACCTTC
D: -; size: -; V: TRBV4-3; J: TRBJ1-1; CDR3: CASSQKSAGHTEAFF; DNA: TGCGCCAGCAGCCAAAAATCGGCGGGACACACTGAAGCTTTCTTT
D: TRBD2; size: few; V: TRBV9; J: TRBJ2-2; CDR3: CASSVDASGRAVTGELFF; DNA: TGTGCCAGCAGCGTAGATGCTAGCGGGAGGGCCGTTACCGGGGAGCTGTTTTTT
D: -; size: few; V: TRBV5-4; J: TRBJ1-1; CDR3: CASSFGVGDTEAFF; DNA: TGTGCCAGCAGCTTTGGGGTTGGGGACACTGAAGCTTTCTTT
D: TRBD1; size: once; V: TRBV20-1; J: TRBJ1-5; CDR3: CSARNSGQVDQPQHF; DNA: TGCAGTGCTAGAAACAGCGGACAGGTAGATCAGCCCCAGCATTTT
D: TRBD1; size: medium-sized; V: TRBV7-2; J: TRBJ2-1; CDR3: CASSLAGQGSYEQFF; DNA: TGTGCCAGCAGCTTAGCCGGACAGGGAAGCTATGAGCAGTTCTTC
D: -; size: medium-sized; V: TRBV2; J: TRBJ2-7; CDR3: CASSVTSYEQYF; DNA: TGTGCCAGCAGTGTCACATCCTACGAGCAGTACTTC
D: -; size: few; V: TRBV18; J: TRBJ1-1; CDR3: CASSRDRMNTEAFF; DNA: TGTGCCAGCTCCCGAGACAGGATGAACACTGAAGCTTTCTTT
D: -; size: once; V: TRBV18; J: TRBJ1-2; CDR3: CASRTKRQEYGYTF; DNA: TGTGCCAGCCGGACCAAGAGACAGGAATATGGCTACACCTTC